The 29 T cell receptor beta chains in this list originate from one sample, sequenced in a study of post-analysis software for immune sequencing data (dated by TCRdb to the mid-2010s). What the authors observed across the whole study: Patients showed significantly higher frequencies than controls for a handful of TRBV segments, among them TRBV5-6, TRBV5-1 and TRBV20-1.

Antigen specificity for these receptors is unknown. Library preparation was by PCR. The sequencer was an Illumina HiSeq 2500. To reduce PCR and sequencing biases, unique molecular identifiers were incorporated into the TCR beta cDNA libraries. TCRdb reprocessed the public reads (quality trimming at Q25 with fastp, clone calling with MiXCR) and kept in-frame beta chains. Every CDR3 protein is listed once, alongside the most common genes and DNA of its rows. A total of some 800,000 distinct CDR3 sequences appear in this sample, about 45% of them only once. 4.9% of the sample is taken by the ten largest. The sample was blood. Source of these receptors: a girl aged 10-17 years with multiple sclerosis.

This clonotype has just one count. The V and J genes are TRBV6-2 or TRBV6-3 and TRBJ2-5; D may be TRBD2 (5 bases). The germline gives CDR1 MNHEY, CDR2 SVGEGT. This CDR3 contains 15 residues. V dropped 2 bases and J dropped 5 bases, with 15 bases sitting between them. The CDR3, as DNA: TGTGCCAGCAGTTACCCTCGAGTAGCGCGGGAGACCCAGTACTTC. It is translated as CASSYPRVARETQYF.

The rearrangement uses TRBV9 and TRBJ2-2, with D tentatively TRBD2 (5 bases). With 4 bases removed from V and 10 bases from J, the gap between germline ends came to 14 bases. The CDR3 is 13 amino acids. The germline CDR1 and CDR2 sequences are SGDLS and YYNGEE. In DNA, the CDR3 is TGTGCCAGCAGCTATGGAGGTCGGGAGGAGCTGTTTTTT. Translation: CASSYGGREELFF.

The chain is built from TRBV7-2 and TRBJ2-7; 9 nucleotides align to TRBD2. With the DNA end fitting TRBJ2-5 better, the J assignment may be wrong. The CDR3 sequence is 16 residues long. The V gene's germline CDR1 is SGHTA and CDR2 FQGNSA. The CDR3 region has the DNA TGTGCCAGCAGATTGAGCGGGAGGAATGTTGAGGGGACCCAGTACTTC. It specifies CASRLSGRNVEGTQYF.

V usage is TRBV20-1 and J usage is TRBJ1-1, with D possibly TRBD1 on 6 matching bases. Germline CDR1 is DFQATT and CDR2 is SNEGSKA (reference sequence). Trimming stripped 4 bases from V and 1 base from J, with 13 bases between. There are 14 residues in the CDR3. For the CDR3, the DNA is TGCAGTGCTATGCGGGACATTAGGAACACTGAAGCTTTCTTT. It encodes CSAMRDIRNTEAFF.

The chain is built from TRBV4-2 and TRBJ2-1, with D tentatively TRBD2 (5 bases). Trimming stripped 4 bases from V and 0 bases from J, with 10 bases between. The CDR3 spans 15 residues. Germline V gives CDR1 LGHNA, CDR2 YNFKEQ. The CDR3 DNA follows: TGTGCCAGCAGCCCCCGACTAAGCTCCTACAATGAGCAGTTCTTC. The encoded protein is CASSPRLSSYNEQFF.

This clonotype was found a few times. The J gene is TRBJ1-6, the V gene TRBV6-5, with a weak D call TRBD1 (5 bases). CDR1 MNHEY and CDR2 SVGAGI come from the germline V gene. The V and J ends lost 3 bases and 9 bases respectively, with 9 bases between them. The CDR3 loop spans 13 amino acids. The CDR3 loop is CASSYGAASPLHF. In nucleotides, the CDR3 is TGTGCCAGCAGTTATGGGGCAGCTTCACCCCTCCACTTT.

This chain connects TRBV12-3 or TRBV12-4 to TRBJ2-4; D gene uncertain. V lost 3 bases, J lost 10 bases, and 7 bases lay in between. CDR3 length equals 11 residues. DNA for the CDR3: TGTGCCAGCAGTTTCGCGCGGATTCAGTACTTC. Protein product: CASSFARIQYF.

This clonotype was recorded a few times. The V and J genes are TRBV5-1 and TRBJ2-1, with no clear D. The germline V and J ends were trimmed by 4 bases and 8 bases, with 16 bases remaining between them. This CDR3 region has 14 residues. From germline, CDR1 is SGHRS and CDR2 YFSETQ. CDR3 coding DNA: TGCGCCAGCAGCCTCGGATTCCCGAACGATGAGCAGTTCTTC. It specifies CASSLGFPNDEQFF.

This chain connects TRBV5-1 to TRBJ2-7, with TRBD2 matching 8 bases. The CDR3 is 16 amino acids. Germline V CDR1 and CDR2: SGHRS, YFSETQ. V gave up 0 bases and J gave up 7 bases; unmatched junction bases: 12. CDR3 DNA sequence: TGCGCCAGCAGCTTGGGGACTAGCCTCTCCTACAATGAGCAGTACTTC. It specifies CASSLGTSLSYNEQYF.

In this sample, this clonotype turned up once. CDR3 sequence: CASGYRPYGSYEQYF. CDR3 in DNA: TGTGCCAGCGGGTACCGACCGTATGGTTCCTACGAGCAGTACTTC. This chain links TRBV6-5 with TRBJ2-7; D not resolved. CDR1 and CDR2 (germline): MNHEY, SVGAGI. The CDR3 contains 15 residues. Trimming shortened V by 8 bases and J by 1 base, and 18 bases separated the two germline ends.

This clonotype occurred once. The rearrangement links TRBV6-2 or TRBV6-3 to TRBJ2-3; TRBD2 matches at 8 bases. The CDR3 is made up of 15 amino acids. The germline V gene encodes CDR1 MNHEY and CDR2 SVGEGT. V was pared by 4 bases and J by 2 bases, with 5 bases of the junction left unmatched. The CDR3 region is CASSFSAGDTDTQYF. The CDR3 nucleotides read TGTGCCAGCAGTTTTTCAGCGGGAGACACAGATACGCAGTATTTT.

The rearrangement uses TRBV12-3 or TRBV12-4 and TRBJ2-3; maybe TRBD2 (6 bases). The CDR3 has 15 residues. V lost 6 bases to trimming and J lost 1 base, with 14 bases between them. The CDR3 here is CASSPPGLGTDTQYF. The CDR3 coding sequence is TGTGCCAGCAGCCCCCCGGGACTTGGCACAGATACGCAGTATTTT.

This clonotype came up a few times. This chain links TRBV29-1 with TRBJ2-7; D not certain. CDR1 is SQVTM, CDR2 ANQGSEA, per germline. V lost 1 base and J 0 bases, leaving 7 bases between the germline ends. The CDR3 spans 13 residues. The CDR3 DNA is TGCAGCGTTGAAGTAGTTTCCTCCTACGAGCAGTACTTC. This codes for CSVEVVSSYEQYF.

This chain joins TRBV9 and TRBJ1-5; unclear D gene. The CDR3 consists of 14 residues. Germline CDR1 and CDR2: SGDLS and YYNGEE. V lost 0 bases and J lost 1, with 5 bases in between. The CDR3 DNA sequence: TGTGCCAGCAGCGTAGGGACGAGCAATCAGCCCCAGCATTTT. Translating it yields CASSVGTSNQPQHF.

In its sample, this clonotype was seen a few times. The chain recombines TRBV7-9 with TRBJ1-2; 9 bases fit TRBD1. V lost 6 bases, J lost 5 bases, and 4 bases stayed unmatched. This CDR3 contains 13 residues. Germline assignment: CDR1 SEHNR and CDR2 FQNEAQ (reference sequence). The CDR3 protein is CASRQGAGYGYTF. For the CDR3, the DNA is TGTGCCAGCAGACAGGGGGCAGGGTATGGCTACACCTTC.

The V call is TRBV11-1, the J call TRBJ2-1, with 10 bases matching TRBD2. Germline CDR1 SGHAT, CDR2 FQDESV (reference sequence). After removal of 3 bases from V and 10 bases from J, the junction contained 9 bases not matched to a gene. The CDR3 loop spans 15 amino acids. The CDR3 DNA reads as TGTGCCAGCAGCTTCAAGCTAGCGGGGGTAGGGGAGCAGTTCTTC. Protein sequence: CASSFKLAGVGEQFF.

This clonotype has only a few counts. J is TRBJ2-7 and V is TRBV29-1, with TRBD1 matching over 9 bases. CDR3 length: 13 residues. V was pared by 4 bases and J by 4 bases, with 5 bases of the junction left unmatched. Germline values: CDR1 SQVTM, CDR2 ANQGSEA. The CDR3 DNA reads TGCAGCGTTGGAGGGACAGGGAAATACGAGCAGTACTTC. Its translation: CSVGGTGKYEQYF.

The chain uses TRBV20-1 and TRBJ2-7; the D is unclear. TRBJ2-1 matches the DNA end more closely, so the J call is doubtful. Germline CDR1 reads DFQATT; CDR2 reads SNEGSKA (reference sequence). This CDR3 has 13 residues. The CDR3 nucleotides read TGCAGTGCTAGGTTGCAGGCCTCCAATGAGCAGTTCTTC. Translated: CSARLQASNEQFF.

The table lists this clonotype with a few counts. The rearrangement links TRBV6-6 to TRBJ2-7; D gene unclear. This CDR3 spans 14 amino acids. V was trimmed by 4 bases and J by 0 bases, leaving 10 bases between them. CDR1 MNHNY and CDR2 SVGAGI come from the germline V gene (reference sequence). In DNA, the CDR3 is TGTGCCAGCAGTTCGCGGCCTAACTCCTACGAGCAGTACTTC. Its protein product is CASSSRPNSYEQYF.

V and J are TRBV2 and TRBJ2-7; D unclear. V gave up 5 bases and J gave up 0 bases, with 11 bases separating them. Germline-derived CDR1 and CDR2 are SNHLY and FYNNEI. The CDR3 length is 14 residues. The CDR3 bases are TGTGCCAGCAGTCGCCTCGGAAGCTCCTACGAGCAGTACTTC. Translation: CASSRLGSSYEQYF. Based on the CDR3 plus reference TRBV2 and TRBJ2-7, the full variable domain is EPEVTQTPSHQVTQMGQEVILRCVPISNHLYFYWYRQILGQKVEFLVSFYNNEISEKSEIFDDQFSVERPDGSNFTLKIRSTKLEDSAMYFCASSRLGSSYEQYFGPGTRLTVT.

CDR3 loop: CSVEEGPYEQYF. The CDR3 DNA follows: TGCAGCGTTGAAGAGGGACCCTACGAGCAGTACTTC. V and J are TRBV29-1 and TRBJ2-7, with D possibly called TRBD1 or TRBD2 (5 bases each). The V gene lost 0 bases and the J gene lost 2 bases, with 5 bases spanning the gap. The CDR3 is 12 residues long. CDR1 is SQVTM and CDR2 is ANQGSEA in the germline V gene.

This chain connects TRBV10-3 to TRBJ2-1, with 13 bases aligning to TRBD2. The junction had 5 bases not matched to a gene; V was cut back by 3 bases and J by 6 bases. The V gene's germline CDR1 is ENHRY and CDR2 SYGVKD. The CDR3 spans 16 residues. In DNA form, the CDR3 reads TGTGCCATCAGTGATCGGACTAGCGGGAGAGGCAATGAGCAGTTCTTC. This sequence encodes CAISDRTSGRGNEQFF.

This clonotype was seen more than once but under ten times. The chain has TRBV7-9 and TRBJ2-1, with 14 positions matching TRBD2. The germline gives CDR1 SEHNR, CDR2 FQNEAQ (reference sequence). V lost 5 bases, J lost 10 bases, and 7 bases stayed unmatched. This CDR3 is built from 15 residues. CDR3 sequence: CASSPPGLAGEEQFF. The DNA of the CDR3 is TGTGCCAGCAGCCCCCCGGGACTAGCGGGAGAGGAGCAGTTCTTC.

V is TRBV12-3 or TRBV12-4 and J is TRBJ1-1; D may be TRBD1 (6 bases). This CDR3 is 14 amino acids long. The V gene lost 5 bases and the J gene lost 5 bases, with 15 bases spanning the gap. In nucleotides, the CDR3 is TGTGCCAGCAGTCCCCTCGGGGGCTGGACTGAAGCTTTCTTT. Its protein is CASSPLGGWTEAFF.

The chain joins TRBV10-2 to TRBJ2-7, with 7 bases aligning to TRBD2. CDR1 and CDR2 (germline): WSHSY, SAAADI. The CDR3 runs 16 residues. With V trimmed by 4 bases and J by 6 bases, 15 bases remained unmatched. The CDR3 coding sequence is TGCGCCAGCAGTGGGGAGCGGGACCGCCCCTTGGGCGAGCAGTACTTC. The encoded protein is CASSGERDRPLGEQYF.

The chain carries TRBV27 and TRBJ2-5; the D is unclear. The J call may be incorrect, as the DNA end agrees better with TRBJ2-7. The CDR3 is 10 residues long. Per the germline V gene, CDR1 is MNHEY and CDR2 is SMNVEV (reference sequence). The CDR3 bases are TGTGCCAGCAAACAGCTCGAGCAGTACTTC. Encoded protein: CASKQLEQYF.

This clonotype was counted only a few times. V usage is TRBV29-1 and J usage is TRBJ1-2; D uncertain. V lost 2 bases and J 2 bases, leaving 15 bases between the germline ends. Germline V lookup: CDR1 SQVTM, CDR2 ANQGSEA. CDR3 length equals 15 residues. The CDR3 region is CSVEYSRTANYGYTF. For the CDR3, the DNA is TGCAGCGTTGAATATTCGCGGACCGCGAACTATGGCTACACCTTC.

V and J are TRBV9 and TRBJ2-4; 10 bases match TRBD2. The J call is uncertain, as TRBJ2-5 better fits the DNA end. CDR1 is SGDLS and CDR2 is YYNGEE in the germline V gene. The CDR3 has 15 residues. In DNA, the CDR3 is TGTGCCAGCAGCGAAACTAGCGGGATAGGGGAGACCCAGTACTTC. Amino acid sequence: CASSETSGIGETQYF.

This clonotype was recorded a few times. The CDR3 DNA reads as TGTGCCAGCAGTGAGAACTGGGACAGGAACTATGGCTACACCTTC. This sequence encodes CASSENWDRNYGYTF. This chain joins TRBV6-1 and TRBJ1-2, with 8 bases identical to TRBD1. The CDR3 sequence is 15 residues long. Germline loops: CDR1 MNHNS, CDR2 SASEGT. Trimming took 3 bases from V and 2 from J; bases not matched to a gene: 5.